This paragraph reports one T cell receptor beta chain. Its antigen remains unidentified. PCR was performed using 60 Vbeta and 13 Jbeta primers. Assay used: immunoSEQ multiplex PCR; TCRdb lists only in-frame clones, some missing. Seen here are under 200,000 clones, 60% to 80% observed once, and the top ten hold more than 4%. The sample comes from a study of cytomegalovirus exposure and HLA in healthy donors. Broader study findings: Productive status was seen about 87% or about 30% of the time for most TCR beta V segments in an earlier analysis. As was reported, the HLA-A and HLA-B alleles of most subjects were accurately predicted from TCR beta sequences.

Sequencing used PBMCs. This clonotype was obtained from a male donor in good health and CMV-seronegative.

Written as DNA, the CDR3 is TGCGCCAGCAGTGAGAAGGAGGCAGCGTATGGCTACACCTTC. As protein: CASSEKEAAYGYTF. The chain combines TRBV10-1 with TRBJ1-2; D gene unclear. Looked up from germline, CDR1 is WNHNN and CDR2 is SYGVQD (reference sequence). V gave up 2 bases and J gave up 5 bases, with 12 bases separating them. This CDR3 is built from 14 residues.